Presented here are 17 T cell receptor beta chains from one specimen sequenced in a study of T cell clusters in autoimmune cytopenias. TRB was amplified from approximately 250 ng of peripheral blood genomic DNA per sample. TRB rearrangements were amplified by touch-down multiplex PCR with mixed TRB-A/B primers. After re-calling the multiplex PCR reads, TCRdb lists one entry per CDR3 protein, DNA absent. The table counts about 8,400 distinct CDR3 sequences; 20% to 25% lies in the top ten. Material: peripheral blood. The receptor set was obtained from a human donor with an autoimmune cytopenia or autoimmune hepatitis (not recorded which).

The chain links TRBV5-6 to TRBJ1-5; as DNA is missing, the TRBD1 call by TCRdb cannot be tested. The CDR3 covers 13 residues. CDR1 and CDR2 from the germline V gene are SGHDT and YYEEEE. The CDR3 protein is CASSRTEGEPQHF.

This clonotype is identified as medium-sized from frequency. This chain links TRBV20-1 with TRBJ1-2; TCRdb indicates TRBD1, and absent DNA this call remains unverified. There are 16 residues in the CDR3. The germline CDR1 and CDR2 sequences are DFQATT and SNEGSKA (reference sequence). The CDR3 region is CSARESGRGSNYGYTF.

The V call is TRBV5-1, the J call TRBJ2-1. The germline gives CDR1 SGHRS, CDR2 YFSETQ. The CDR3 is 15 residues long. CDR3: CASSPGLRTYNEQFF.

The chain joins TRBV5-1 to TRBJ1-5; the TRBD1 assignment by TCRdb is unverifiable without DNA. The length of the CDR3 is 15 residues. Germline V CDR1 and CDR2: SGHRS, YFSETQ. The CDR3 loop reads CASSLGDRAGQPQHF.

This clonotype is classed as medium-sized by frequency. The CDR3 sequence is CASSTFGHLYTF. The gene calls are TRBV11-2 and TRBJ1-2; the D call of TRBD1 rests on TCRdb alone, since no DNA is present to check it. This CDR3 spans 12 amino acids. CDR1 is SGHAT, CDR2 FQNNGV, per germline.

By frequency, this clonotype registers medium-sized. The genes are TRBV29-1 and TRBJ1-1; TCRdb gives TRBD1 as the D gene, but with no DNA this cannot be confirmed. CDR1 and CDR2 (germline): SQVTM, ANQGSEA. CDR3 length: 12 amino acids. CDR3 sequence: CSGNRGPTEAFF.

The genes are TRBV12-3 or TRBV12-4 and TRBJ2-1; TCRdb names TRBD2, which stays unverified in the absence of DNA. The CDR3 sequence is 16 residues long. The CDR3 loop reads CASSPPVKTSYNEQFF.

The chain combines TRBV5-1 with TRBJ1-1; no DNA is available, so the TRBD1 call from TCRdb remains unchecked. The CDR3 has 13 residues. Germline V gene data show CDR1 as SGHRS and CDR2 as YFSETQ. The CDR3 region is CASTGTMNTEAFF. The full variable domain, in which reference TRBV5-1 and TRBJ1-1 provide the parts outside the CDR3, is KAGVTQTPRYLIKTRGQQVTLSCSPISGHRSVSWYQQTPGQGLQFLFEYFSETQRNKGNFPGRFSGRQFSNSRSEMNVSTLELGDSALYLCASTGTMNTEAFFGQGTRLTVV.

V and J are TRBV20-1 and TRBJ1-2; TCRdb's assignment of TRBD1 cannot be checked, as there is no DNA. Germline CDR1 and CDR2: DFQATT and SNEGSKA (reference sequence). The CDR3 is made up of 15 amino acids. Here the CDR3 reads CSASRGGGTNYGYTF.

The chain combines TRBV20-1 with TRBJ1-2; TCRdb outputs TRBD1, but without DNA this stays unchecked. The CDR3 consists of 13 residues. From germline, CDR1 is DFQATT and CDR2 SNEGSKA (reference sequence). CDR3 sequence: CSAPPGQGWGYTF.

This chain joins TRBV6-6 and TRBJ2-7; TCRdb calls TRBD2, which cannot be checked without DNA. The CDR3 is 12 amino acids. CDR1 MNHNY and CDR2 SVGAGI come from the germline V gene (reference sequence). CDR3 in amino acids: CASSQLGYEQYF.

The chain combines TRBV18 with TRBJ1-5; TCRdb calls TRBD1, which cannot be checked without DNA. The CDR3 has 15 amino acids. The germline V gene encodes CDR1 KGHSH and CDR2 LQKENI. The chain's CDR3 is CASSPPGQINQPQHF.

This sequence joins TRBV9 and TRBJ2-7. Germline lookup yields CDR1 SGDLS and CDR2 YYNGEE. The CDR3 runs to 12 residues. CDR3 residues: CASSADGYEQYF.

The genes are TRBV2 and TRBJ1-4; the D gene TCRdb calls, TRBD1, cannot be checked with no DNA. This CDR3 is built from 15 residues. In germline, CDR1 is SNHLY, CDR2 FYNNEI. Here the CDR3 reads CASSRTQTTNEKLFF.

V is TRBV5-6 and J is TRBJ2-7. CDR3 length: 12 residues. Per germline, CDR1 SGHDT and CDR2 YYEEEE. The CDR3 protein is CASKLIGYEQYF.

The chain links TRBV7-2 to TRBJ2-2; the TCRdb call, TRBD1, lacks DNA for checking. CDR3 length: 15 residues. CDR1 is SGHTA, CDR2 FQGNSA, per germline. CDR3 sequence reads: CASSFIQGMTGELFF.

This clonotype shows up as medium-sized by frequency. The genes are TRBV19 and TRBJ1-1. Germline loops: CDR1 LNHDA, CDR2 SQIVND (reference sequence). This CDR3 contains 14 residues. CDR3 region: CASSIRRRSPEAFF.